The present TCR beta chain was sequenced within a study of shared clonotypes between healthy human individuals. The naive CD8 population came from CD45RO-negative cells selected for CCR7, without terminally differentiated effector memory CD45RA+ cells. An even split of each subset's genomic DNA across several immunoSEQ plates was performed. Sequenced by immunoSEQ multiplex PCR; TCRdb stores in-frame clones only, minus some. The table lists 800,000 to 950,000 clones, around 96% of them singletons, with about 0.25% in the top ten. The sequenced sample consisted of naive CD8+ T cells sorted from blood. This TCR was recovered from a man in his thirties or forties in good health.

The CDR3 sequence: CASGWEGDQYF. The DNA of the CDR3 is TGTGCCAGCGGGTGGGAAGGAGACCAGTACTTC. The chain joins TRBV6-6 to TRBJ2-5; D remains unclear. Trimming pared 8 bases from V and 10 bases from J, leaving 14 bases between. This CDR3 contains 11 residues. Germline CDR1 and CDR2: MNHNY and SVGAGI (reference sequence).